One and the same sample provided the 30 T cell receptor beta chains below, sequenced in a study of blood T cells in healthy people across ages. A sample-barcoded 5' primer and a J-beta primer mix were used in a second PCR of about 6 to 11 cycles. One entry per CDR3 protein results from TCRdb running MiXCR on the 5' RACE reads. The sample contains about 730,000 distinct CDR3 sequences, about 42% of which appear only once. Sequenced input: blood. These receptors originate from a woman aged 55-70 years in good health.

The V and J genes are TRBV2 and TRBJ2-3; D not resolved. CDR3 size: 16 residues. Germline CDR1 and CDR2: SNHLY and FYNNEI. V lost 2 bases, J lost 0 bases, and 12 bases lay in between. CDR3 region: CASSERVGKSTDTQYF. The DNA of the CDR3 is TGTGCCAGCAGTGAAAGGGTCGGCAAAAGCACAGATACGCAGTATTTT. The full variable domain, with the rest looked up from reference TRBV2 and TRBJ2-3, is EPEVTQTPSHQVTQMGQEVILRCVPISNHLYFYWYRQILGQKVEFLVSFYNNEISEKSEIFDDQFSVERPDGSNFTLKIRSTKLEDSAMYFCASSERVGKSTDTQYFGPGTRLTVL.

The rearrangement joins TRBV20-1 to TRBJ1-2, with D possibly matching TRBD1 (6 bases). Germline-derived CDR1 and CDR2 are DFQATT and SNEGSKA (reference sequence). The CDR3 has 12 residues. V was shortened by 8 bases and J by 0 bases, with 10 bases between the two germline ends. In DNA, the CDR3 is TGCAGTTGGGACAATACTAACTATGGCTACACCTTC. Translating gives CSWDNTNYGYTF.

V is TRBV20-1 and J is TRBJ2-5; D remains unclear. Trimming cost V 7 bases and J 1 base, with 4 bases left between them. CDR1 is DFQATT, CDR2 SNEGSKA, per germline (reference sequence). This CDR3 has 10 residues. Written as DNA, the CDR3 is TGCAGTGGGATCCAAGAGACCCAGTACTTC. It yields the protein CSGIQETQYF.

The sample holds many counts of this clonotype. V usage is TRBV7-2 and J usage is TRBJ2-3; no definite D call. Trimming left V 2 bases short and J 3 bases short, with 3 bases between. The length of the CDR3 is 12 residues. Germline CDR1 SGHTA, CDR2 FQGNSA. The CDR3 region is CASSLITDTQYF. The CDR3 nucleotides read TGTGCCAGCAGCTTAATTACAGATACGCAGTATTTT.

J is TRBJ2-4 and V is TRBV10-3, with 7 bases fitting TRBD1. The J call is in doubt because the DNA end fits TRBJ2-7 better. This CDR3 comprises 13 residues. CDR1 is ENHRY and CDR2 is SYGVKD in the germline V gene. This CDR3 is CAIMGQGVHEQYF. The CDR3 nucleotides are TGTGCCATCATGGGCCAGGGGGTCCACGAGCAGTACTTC.

This clonotype came up a few times. V gene TRBV12-3 or TRBV12-4 combines with J gene TRBJ2-2; no clear D. CDR3 length: 12 residues. The V end was cut by 7 bases, the J end by 0 bases, with 3 bases between. CDR3 nucleotide sequence: TGTGCCAGCAATGCGAACACCGGGGAGCTGTTTTTT. Translating it yields CASNANTGELFF.

Only a few counts were recorded for this clonotype. The rearrangement joins TRBV7-3 to TRBJ1-1, with D tentatively TRBD1 (6 bases). The CDR3 runs 13 residues. The V gene lost 2 bases and the J gene lost 6 bases, with 10 bases spanning the gap. The germline CDR1 and CDR2 sequences are SGHTA and FQGTGA. CDR3: CASSLGQGSEAFF. CDR3 in DNA: TGTGCCAGCAGCTTAGGGCAGGGGTCTGAAGCTTTCTTT.

V gene TRBV3-1 combines with J gene TRBJ2-1; 9 nucleotides match TRBD2. Judging by the DNA end, TRBJ2-7 fits better; the J call may be wrong. Germline assignment: CDR1 LGHDT and CDR2 YNNKEL (reference sequence). The CDR3 sequence is 17 residues long. The CDR3 DNA sequence: TGTGCCAGCAGCCATTTTTTACCTAGCGGGGAATCCTACGAGCAGTACTTC. Translating it yields CASSHFLPSGESYEQYF.

This clonotype was detected only a few times. The chain has TRBV7-8 and TRBJ1-1, with TRBD1 matching 7 bases. Trimming at V came to 1 base and at J to 1 base, leaving 3 bases not matched to a gene. The CDR3 extends over 15 amino acids. Germline CDR1 is SGHVS and CDR2 is FQNEAQ. DNA of the CDR3: TGTGCCAGCAGCTTAGGGCGGACAGGGAACACTGAAGCTTTCTTT. It yields the protein CASSLGRTGNTEAFF.

The sample holds one count of this clonotype. A much bigger clone sits one base away, suggesting this may be a read error. The chain has TRBV20-1 and TRBJ2-1; unclear D gene. Per germline, CDR1 DFQATT and CDR2 SNEGSKA (reference sequence). This CDR3 has 14 amino acids. DNA of the CDR3: TGCGGTGCTAGAAGGTGGCCAGAGTTTAATGAGCAGTTCTTC. This gives the protein CGARRWPEFNEQFF.

This clonotype has only a few counts. The chain is built from TRBV6-1 and TRBJ2-2; the match to TRBD1 covers 9 bases. CDR3 size: 19 residues. The germline gives CDR1 MNHNS, CDR2 SASEGT. V trimming: 6 bases; J trimming: 0 bases; junction bases outside the gene matches: 14. The CDR3: CASSRYGTGIPSNTGELFF. CDR3 DNA sequence: TGTGCCAGCAGCCGCTACGGGACAGGGATCCCTTCGAACACCGGGGAGCTGTTTTTT.

CDR3 DNA: TGCAGTGCACTTGACAGTGGTGCCTACAATGAGCAGTTCTTC. Translated, it gives CSALDSGAYNEQFF. The chain joins TRBV20-1 to TRBJ2-1, with D possibly TRBD1 on 5 matching bases. CDR1 is DFQATT, CDR2 SNEGSKA, per germline (reference sequence). Trimming cost V 6 bases and J 2 bases, with 14 bases left between them. The CDR3 length is 14 residues.

The gene calls are TRBV20-1 and TRBJ2-5, with D possibly TRBD1 on 6 matching bases. Germline V gene data show CDR1 as DFQATT and CDR2 as SNEGSKA (reference sequence). The CDR3 runs 13 residues. V lost 6 bases to trimming and J lost 1 base, with 12 bases between them. CDR3 amino acids: CSAPDSLQETQYF. The DNA for the CDR3 is TGCAGTGCCCCGGACAGCCTCCAAGAGACCCAGTACTTC.

On this clonotype itself: One end of the junction varies from germline; a read error may be responsible. The chain combines TRBV18 with TRBJ1-2; perhaps TRBD1 as D (5 bases). CDR1 KGHSH and CDR2 LQKENI come from the germline V gene. The CDR3 covers 15 residues. This chain's CDR3 is CACSPFQGEKDGYTF. The CDR3 DNA follows: TGTGCCTGCTCACCTTTTCAGGGTGAGAAGGATGGCTACACCTTC. Full variable domain (remainder filled in from reference TRBV18 and TRBJ1-2): NAGVMQNPRHLVRRRGQEARLRCSPMKGHSHVYWYRQLPEEGLKFMVYLQKENIIDESGMPKERFSAEFPKEGPSILRIQQVVRGDSAAYFCACSPFQGEKDGYTFGSGTRLTVV.

This clonotype was picked up a small number of times. The chain carries TRBV5-1 and TRBJ1-5, with unresolved D. The CDR3 sequence is 13 residues long. Trimming stripped 4 bases from V and 4 bases from J, with 9 bases between. The V gene's germline CDR1 is SGHRS and CDR2 YFSETQ. The CDR3 region is CASSAGGNQPQHF. As DNA, the CDR3 is TGCGCCAGCAGCGCTGGCGGAAATCAGCCCCAGCATTTT.

Worth noting for this clonotype: A junction boundary mismatches the germline segment, possibly from a read error. The chain links TRBV7-7 to TRBJ2-5, with TRBD1 matching over 8 bases. The CDR3 is made up of 14 amino acids. The V gene's germline CDR1 is SSHAT and CDR2 FNYEAQ (reference sequence). CDR3 bases: TGTGCTAGCAGCCTGGACAGGGTCCCAGAGACCCAGTACTTC. It specifies CASSLDRVPETQYF.

This chain links TRBV18 with TRBJ2-6; no firm D call. This CDR3 is built from 16 residues. V lost 1 base and J 1 base, leaving 8 bases between the germline ends. Germline loops: CDR1 KGHSH, CDR2 LQKENI. CDR3 DNA: TGTGCCAGCTCACCACTATCCGGGTCTGGGGCCAACGTCCTGACTTTC. Translation gives CASSPLSGSGANVLTF.

Only a few counts were recorded for this clonotype. The chain employs TRBV5-1 and TRBJ2-7; D remains ambiguous. The CDR3 length is 14 residues. The V gene's germline CDR1 is SGHRS and CDR2 YFSETQ. Trimming took 3 bases from V and 1 from J, leaving 11 bases between them. Written as DNA, the CDR3 is TGCGCCAGCAGCTCTTTCGACTCTTCCTACGAGCAGTACTTC. Its translation is CASSSFDSSYEQYF.

The CDR3 nucleotides are TGTGCCACCGGGATAACCTACGAGCAGTACTTC. Its protein product is CATGITYEQYF. V gene TRBV27 combines with J gene TRBJ2-7, with D maybe TRBD2 (5 bases). The V and J ends lost 10 bases and 2 bases respectively, with 9 bases between them. CDR1 is MNHEY and CDR2 is SMNVEV in the germline V gene (reference sequence). This CDR3 contains 11 residues.

Regarding this clonotype: This may come from a read error, since a much larger clone is one base off. The V gene is TRBV10-3, the J gene TRBJ2-1; D not resolved. Germline loops: CDR1 ENHRY, CDR2 SYGVKD. This CDR3 has 15 amino acids. The V and J ends lost 0 bases and 4 bases respectively, with 10 bases between them. The CDR3 sequence is CAISESESDYNEQFF. The CDR3 DNA reads as TGTGCCATCAGTGAGTCCGAGAGCGATTACAATGAGCAGTTCTTC.

This clonotype was found many times. The chain has TRBV6-2 or TRBV6-3 and TRBJ2-3, with D hard to call. Trimming shortened V by 7 bases and J by 6 bases, and 17 bases separated the two germline ends. Germline CDR1 reads MNHEY; CDR2 reads SVGEGT. The CDR3 spans 14 residues. CDR3 in amino acids: CASTDGVVGDTQYF. DNA for the CDR3: TGTGCCAGCACCGACGGAGTAGTCGGCGATACGCAGTATTTT.

A few counts support this clonotype. This rearrangement joins TRBV6-1 to TRBJ2-5; 7 nucleotides align to TRBD2. Germline V gene lookup returns CDR1 MNHNS and CDR2 SASEGT. J gave up 1 base and V 6 bases, and 11 bases lay outside the gene matches. The CDR3 runs to 16 residues. As DNA, the CDR3 is TGTGCCAGCAGCGCCCGACTAGCTACGGCCCAAGAGACCCAGTACTTC. Residues: CASSARLATAQETQYF.

This clonotype was observed many times. This chain joins TRBV12-3 or TRBV12-4 and TRBJ2-1; no reliable D call. V was pared by 5 bases and J by 4 bases, with 6 bases between. The CDR3 is 12 residues long. In DNA, the CDR3 is TGTGCCAGCAGTCCGCATTACAATGAGCAGTTCTTC. It translates to CASSPHYNEQFF.

There are a few counts of this clonotype. This CDR3 reads CASSFASGGETQYF. The CDR3 region has the DNA TGTGCCAGCAGCTTTGCTTCGGGGGGTGAGACCCAGTACTTC. J is TRBJ2-7 and V is TRBV11-1, with 7 nucleotides matching TRBD2. The J call may be mistaken, given a closer DNA end match to TRBJ2-5. CDR1 is SGHAT, CDR2 FQDESV, per germline (reference sequence). This CDR3 contains 14 residues.

The chain combines TRBV29-1 with TRBJ1-1; D might be TRBD1 (6 bases). The CDR3 has 13 residues. V was trimmed by 6 bases and J by 3 bases, leaving 14 bases between them. Germline CDR1 reads SQVTM; CDR2 reads ANQGSEA. The CDR3 spells CSVRRQVDTEAFF. The CDR3, as DNA: TGCAGCGTACGCCGACAGGTAGACACTGAAGCTTTCTTT.

The gene calls are TRBV30 and TRBJ1-5, with a weak D call TRBD1 (6 bases). Germline V gene data show CDR1 as GTSNPN and CDR2 as SVGIG (reference sequence). This CDR3 contains 15 residues. Trimming pared 1 base from V and 2 bases from J, leaving 12 bases between. CDR3 DNA sequence: TGTGCCTGGAGTGGAGGGGGGCACGGCAATCAGCCCCAGCATTTT. This codes for CAWSGGGHGNQPQHF.

This clonotype has ten or more counts. The rearrangement joins TRBV11-3 to TRBJ2-5; D gene uncertain. This CDR3 comprises 13 residues. Trimming took 3 bases from V and 5 from J, leaving 10 bases between them. Germline V gene lookup returns CDR1 SGHNT and CDR2 YENEEA. CDR3 nucleotide sequence: TGTGCCAGCAGCTTGAACGTGAGGGAGACCCAGTACTTC. Translation: CASSLNVRETQYF.

The sample holds a few counts of this clonotype. The genes are TRBV18 and TRBJ2-5; 7 bases agree with TRBD1. The J call may be in error: the DNA end matches TRBJ2-7 better. In germline, CDR1 is KGHSH, CDR2 LQKENI. The CDR3 spans 14 residues. The CDR3 protein is CASASSDRHNEQYF. CDR3 coding DNA: TGTGCCAGCGCTTCCTCGGACAGGCACAACGAGCAGTACTTC.

Concerning this clonotype itself: This may arise from a read error, as a much more abundant clone is one base away. The gene calls are TRBV29-1 and TRBJ2-3, with TRBD2 matching 11 bases. The CDR3 contains 16 residues. Trimming removed 8 bases from V and 6 bases from J; junction bases left unmatched: 16. Germline V gene sequence: CDR1 SQVTM, CDR2 ANQGSEA. The CDR3 protein is CSTRLELAGEDDTQYF. DNA for the CDR3: TGCAGCACCCGGCTGGAACTAGCGGGGGAGGACGATACGCAGTATTTT.

This clonotype has just a few counts. The V call is TRBV20-1, the J call TRBJ2-1, with a tentative D call TRBD1 (5 bases). Trimming took off 5 bases at V and 7 bases at J, with 18 bases between the two ends. Germline V gene sequence: CDR1 DFQATT, CDR2 SNEGSKA (reference sequence). This CDR3 comprises 14 residues. The CDR3 here is CSAFDRVGRNEQFF. For the CDR3, the DNA is TGCAGTGCTTTCGACCGAGTGGGGCGGAATGAGCAGTTCTTC.